The rows below give T cell receptor beta chains drawn from one sample of a study of blood T cell repertoires in COVID-19. The method was immunoSEQ multiplex PCR; TCRdb's version includes in-frame clones alone and lacks a portion of them. The data contain 200,000 to 250,000 clones, about 90% of them singletons. The sequencing input was peripheral blood. The receptors were gathered from a man under 40 with COVID-19, enrolled during active disease. Each CDR3 is given with its conserved first and last residue.

v_call | cdr3_aa
TRBV7-9 | CASSLFRAATDTQYF
TRBV2 | CASRRGQGGADTQYF
TRBV21-1 | CASSKGSQSQETQYF
TRBV28 | CASSLGPGLAGGYGELFF
TRBV19 | CASSTLAGGQETQYF
TRBV7-6 | CASSPTTNEKLFF
TRBV29-1 | CSVEELAGSEQFF
TRBV7-2 | CAGSLVGTATYEQYF
TRBV7-9 | CASSSGQGGQPQHF
TRBV7-9 | CASSLEGQPAYEQYF
TRBV9 | CASRTDTGELFF
TRBV9 | CASSVAVGQRGYTF
TRBV29-1 | CSVSQGGSTEAFF
TRBV11-2 | CASRRDRVNTGELFF
TRBV19 | CASSIRTGDTDTQYF
TRBV18 | CASSPGQAANYGYTF
TRBV24-1 | CATSDLHRGETQYF
TRBV13 | CASSLGGQARYGYTF
TRBV3-1/TRBV3-2 | CASSQEDTFRHTGELFF
TRBV4-2 | CASSSLAGGLDNEQFF
TRBV5-8 | CASSRQGAFTDTQYF
TRBV7-9 | CASSLGTGGFGELFF
TRBV18 | CASSPTRQTVETLQYF
TRBV7-7 | CASSLRTGGREKLFF
TRBV9 | CASSVVGTEAEQYF
TRBV19 | CASSSKQAQGDSKLFF
TRBV7-9 | CASSLVLGGTEQYF
TRBV5-1 | CASSLAPGDLGYGDTQYF
TRBV5-4 | CASRRGGAGKDTEAFF
TRBV3-1/TRBV3-2 | CASSQVGLAGIEQYF
TRBV21-1 | CASSKVQKIQGLYGYTF
TRBV6-8 | CASTYLQGTPTDTQYF
TRBV5-4 | CASSWDRENTEAFF
TRBV4-1 | CASSQEASGGNEQFF
TRBV5-1 | CASSGPTSGGHTDTQYF
TRBV19 | CASSMRGQPYYSNQPQHF
TRBV18 | CASSPPRGTVTGELFF
TRBV10-3 | CAISAGSGYTF
TRBV27 | CASSFRGGYGYTF
TRBV27 | CASSFTGLTGELFF
TRBV29-1 | CSVRKNTEAFF
TRBV11-2 | CASNRGISNTGELFF
TRBV28 | CASIPGGRGFGGYGYTF
TRBV11-3 | CASSLDIGGELFF
TRBV19 | CATRDRRNQPQHF
TRBV15 | CATSRELTGVDEQYF
TRBV5-1 | CASSLAGSVIDTEAFF
TRBV6-2/TRBV6-3 | CASSYRGAWHF
TRBV6-5 | CASSYSLGGQNYEQYF
TRBV11-2 | CASSPIGGRAGAEQYF
TRBV9 | CASSTETGPYPALGANVLTF
TRBV6-6 | CASSLLQGSEKLFF
TRBV14 | CASSQGGVFSYEQYF
TRBV6-1 | CASSEFGGSAYEQYF
TRBV6-5 | CASTRHNSNQPQHF